This passage covers 18 T cell receptor beta chains from one sample sequenced in a study of shared clonotypes between healthy human individuals. Some clones are missing from TCRdb's copy, which holds only in-frame ones; the method was immunoSEQ multiplex PCR. The data show approximately 980,000 clones, 76% seen once. Sequencing was carried out using memory CD4+ T cells sorted from blood. Indicated subset: CD45RA-negative fraction. The receptors were gathered from a man aged 18 to 29 in good health.

This sequence joins TRBV19 and TRBJ1-5; D not resolved. Germline CDR1 and CDR2: LNHDA and SQIVND (reference sequence). CDR3 length equals 16 residues. Trimming removed 9 bases from V and 0 bases from J, with 18 bases in between. Written as DNA, the CDR3 is TGTGCCAGCGACCCCGGGTCGTCTTATAGCAATCAGCCCCAGCATTTT. Protein: CASDPGSSYSNQPQHF.

Regarding this clone: Other DNA variants within this sample encode the same CDR3. The V and J genes are TRBV18 and TRBJ2-2, with D unclear. Germline CDR1 is KGHSH and CDR2 is LQKENI. The CDR3 has 11 residues. Trimming removed 3 bases from V and 7 bases from J, with 3 bases in between. The CDR3 bases are TGTGCCAGCTCACCTCGCGGGGAGCTGTTTTTT. Its protein is CASSPRGELFF.

The CDR3 region has the DNA TGTGCCTGGGGTCCTCTCGACCGGGACTGGAGGAAACTGTTTTTT. This translates into CAWGPLDRDWRKLFF. V and J are TRBV30 and TRBJ1-4, with a possible D match to TRBD1 (5 bases). The CDR3 has 15 residues. Trimming pared 5 bases from V and 11 bases from J, leaving 24 bases between. CDR1 and CDR2 from the germline V gene are GTSNPN and SVGIG (reference sequence).

The gene calls are TRBV5-6 and TRBJ2-7; 10 bases match TRBD2. The CDR3 is 13 residues long. Trimming cost V 7 bases and J 5 bases; bases outside gene matches: 6. Germline V gives CDR1 SGHDT, CDR2 YYEEEE. This chain's CDR3 is CASFRTSGNEQYF. CDR3 coding DNA: TGTGCCAGCTTCAGGACTAGCGGTAACGAGCAGTACTTC.

The chain uses TRBV7-9 and TRBJ1-6, with 9 bases lining up with TRBD1. This CDR3 region has 16 residues. V gave up 5 bases and J gave up 7 bases; unmatched junction bases: 9. The germline V gene has CDR1 SEHNR and CDR2 FQNEAQ (reference sequence). Here the CDR3 reads CASSVTGGQGNSPLHF. DNA for the CDR3: TGTGCCAGCAGCGTAACAGGGGGCCAGGGCAATTCACCCCTCCACTTT.

As concerns this clone: In the same sample, other DNA sequences code for this CDR3. The chain is built from TRBV6-5 and TRBJ2-7; 8 bases match TRBD2. V shed 5 bases and J 7 bases; nucleotides not matched to a gene: 4. The CDR3 has 12 residues. Per germline, CDR1 MNHEY and CDR2 SVGAGI. The CDR3 bases are TGTGCCAGCAGTCGGGGGACTAGGGAGCAGTACTTC. This sequence encodes CASSRGTREQYF.

In the case of this clone: A read error may explain this, as a much larger clone is one base away. Other DNA sequences in the sample encode the same CDR3. Written as DNA, the CDR3 is TGTGCCAGCACTTCCGCCTACGAGCAGTACTTC. It translates to CASTSAYEQYF. The rearrangement joins TRBV28 to TRBJ2-7; D is undetermined. V lost 7 bases and J 2 bases, leaving 6 bases between the germline ends. The CDR3 is made up of 11 amino acids. Germline V gene sequence: CDR1 MDHEN, CDR2 SYDVKM.

This rearrangement joins TRBV6-5 to TRBJ1-4; D remains ambiguous. V gave up 3 bases and J gave up 8 bases, with 16 bases separating them. CDR1 MNHEY and CDR2 SVGAGI come from the germline V gene. The CDR3 sequence is 15 residues long. In DNA, the CDR3 is TGTGCCAGCAGTTATGATAACAGTCTTTCCGAAAAACTGTTTTTT. This sequence encodes CASSYDNSLSEKLFF.

V is TRBV5-1 and J is TRBJ1-1; D remains unclear. CDR3 length equals 14 residues. Trimming shortened V by 4 bases and J by 1 base, and 11 bases separated the two germline ends. Germline V lookup: CDR1 SGHRS, CDR2 YFSETQ. DNA of the CDR3: TGCGCCAGCAGCCAAACCCCCGGGAACACTGAAGCTTTCTTT. Amino acids: CASSQTPGNTEAFF.

The chain has TRBV5-8 and TRBJ1-5; 7 nucleotides match TRBD1. J lost 6 bases, V lost 2 bases, and 5 bases had no gene match. In germline, CDR1 is SGHTS, CDR2 YDEGEE. The CDR3 spans 14 residues. CDR3 region: CASSFRAGGQPQHF. The CDR3 region has the DNA TGTGCCAGCAGCTTTAGGGCAGGGGGTCAGCCCCAGCATTTT.

This clone has a count of ten or more. V usage is TRBV4-3 and J usage is TRBJ1-3; no reliable D call. The CDR3 contains 17 residues. The ends were cut back, 1 base at V and 4 bases at J, with 17 bases in the middle. From germline, CDR1 is LGHNA and CDR2 YSLEER. In DNA, the CDR3 is TGCGCCAGCAGCCAAGTTTCAAACCCTTTGAAGGGAAACACCATATATTTT. It translates to CASSQVSNPLKGNTIYF.

CDR3 region: CASSSTGQGDNEQFF. The CDR3 nucleotides read TGTGCCAGCAGCTCAACGGGACAGGGGGACAATGAGCAGTTCTTC. The chain carries TRBV7-9 and TRBJ2-1; 11 bases are shared with TRBD1. CDR3 length equals 15 residues. V shed 4 bases and J 5 bases; nucleotides not matched to a gene: 4. Germline V lookup: CDR1 SEHNR, CDR2 FQNEAQ (reference sequence).

V usage is TRBV15 and J usage is TRBJ2-3, with TRBD2 matching over 8 bases. This CDR3 comprises 15 residues. Germline CDR1 LNHNV, CDR2 YYDKDF (reference sequence). Losses at the gene ends were 5 bases for V and 5 bases for J; bases not matched to a gene: 9. The CDR3 coding sequence is TGTGCCACCAGCGAGAGGAACGGGAGGGTAGATACGCAGTATTTT. Translating gives CATSERNGRVDTQYF.

The chain employs TRBV28 and TRBJ1-2; TRBD1 matches 9 bases. The CDR3 contains 15 residues. Germline V gene data show CDR1 as MDHEN and CDR2 as SYDVKM. V shed 3 bases, J shed 6 bases, and the junction held 8 bases outside the gene matches. DNA of the CDR3: TGTGCCAGCAGTTTTGACGGGGGGACAGGGAATGGCTACACCTTC. Translating gives CASSFDGGTGNGYTF.

For this clone: One end of the junction fails to match germline, which may point to a read error. This sequence joins TRBV30 and TRBJ1-5; the match to TRBD1 covers 11 bases. CDR3 length: 13 amino acids. The germline V gene has CDR1 GTSNPN and CDR2 SVGIG (reference sequence). This CDR3 is CVWKGQGDQPQHF. The CDR3 region has the DNA TGTGTCTGGAAGGGACAGGGGGATCAGCCCCAGCATTTT.

This clone was found a few times. The chain uses TRBV21-1 and TRBJ1-1. TRBV21-1 corresponds to a pseudogene. CDR3 length: 11 residues. CDR3 amino acids: CASYSNTEAFF. The DNA of the CDR3 is TGTGCCAGCTATTCGAACACTGAAGCTTTCTTT.

The sample holds one count of this clone. V usage is TRBV18 and J usage is TRBJ2-5, with D maybe TRBD2 (5 bases). Germline CDR1 KGHSH, CDR2 LQKENI. This CDR3 spans 15 amino acids. Trimming took off 2 bases at V and 5 bases at J, with 15 bases between the two ends. CDR3 bases: TGTGCCAGCTCACCATCGAATCTAGCTGGGGAGACCCAGTACTTC. Translation gives CASSPSNLAGETQYF. The full variable domain, in which reference TRBV18 and TRBJ2-5 provide the parts outside the CDR3, is NAGVMQNPRHLVRRRGQEARLRCSPMKGHSHVYWYRQLPEEGLKFMVYLQKENIIDESGMPKERFSAEFPKEGPSILRIQQVVRGDSAAYFCASSPSNLAGETQYFGPGTRLLVL.

Of note for this clone: Other DNA sequences within the sample encode an identical CDR3. This sequence joins TRBV7-2 and TRBJ2-3; no definite D call. The CDR3 sequence is 14 residues long. V dropped 1 base and J dropped 0 bases, with 5 bases sitting between them. Germline V lookup: CDR1 SGHTA, CDR2 FQGNSA. CDR3: CASSLGPSTDTQYF. Written as DNA, the CDR3 is TGTGCCAGCAGCTTAGGGCCGAGCACAGATACGCAGTATTTT.